These 5 T cell receptor beta chains share one sample of origin, sequenced in a study of cytomegalovirus exposure and HLA in healthy donors. Both 60 Vbeta primers and 13 Jbeta primers went into the PCR. Profiling relied on immunoSEQ multiplex PCR, and the TCRdb table lists in-frame clones only, not all of them. The table lists under 150,000 clones, with roughly 2% in the top ten. Material: PBMCs. Receptors were obtained from an older woman in good health and CMV-seronegative.

As to this clone: The same CDR3 also results from other DNA sequences found in this sample. The V call is TRBV5-1, the J call TRBJ1-1; the match to TRBD1 covers 8 bases. Per germline, CDR1 SGHRS and CDR2 YFSETQ. Trimming at V came to 3 bases and at J to 4 bases, leaving 8 bases not matched to a gene. The CDR3 is made up of 15 amino acids. The CDR3 DNA reads as TGCGCCAGCAGCTCCGGGCAGGGGGCTGTCACTGAAGCTTTCTTT. Protein sequence: CASSSGQGAVTEAFF. Full variable domain (missing parts from reference TRBV5-1 and TRBJ1-1): KAGVTQTPRYLIKTRGQQVTLSCSPISGHRSVSWYQQTPGQGLQFLFEYFSETQRNKGNFPGRFSGRQFSNSRSEMNVSTLELGDSALYLCASSSGQGAVTEAFFGQGTRLTVV.

The chain uses TRBV28 and TRBJ1-3; 7 bases are shared with TRBD1. Losses at the gene ends were 8 bases for V and 0 bases for J; bases not matched to a gene: 7. CDR1 is MDHEN, CDR2 SYDVKM, per germline. This CDR3 is 15 amino acids long. CDR3 sequence reads: CASGKQGSSGNTIYF. As DNA, the CDR3 is TGTGCCAGCGGGAAACAGGGGAGCTCTGGAAACACCATATATTTT. Full variable domain (rest looked up from reference TRBV28 and TRBJ1-3): DVKVTQSSRYLVKRTGEKVFLECVQDMDHENMFWYRQDPGLGLRLIYFSYDVKMKEKGDIPEGYSVSREKKERFSLILESASTNQTSMYLCASGKQGSSGNTIYFGEGSWLTVV.

The gene calls are TRBV28 and TRBJ2-3, with TRBD2 as a possible D gene (5 bases). The CDR3 extends over 15 amino acids. CDR1 is MDHEN, CDR2 SYDVKM, per germline. Trimming shortened V by 3 bases and J by 0 bases, and 10 bases separated the two germline ends. The CDR3 protein is CASSFSERSTDTQYF. The DNA of the CDR3 is TGTGCCAGCAGTTTCAGCGAGCGGAGCACAGATACGCAGTATTTT.

The chain employs TRBV5-1 and TRBJ1-1; TRBD1 agrees at 7 bases. The ends lost 4 bases at V and 8 bases at J; junction bases unmatched: 17. This CDR3 comprises 16 residues. CDR1 and CDR2 from the germline V gene are SGHRS and YFSETQ. Written as DNA, the CDR3 is TGCGCCAGCAGCCAAGGGGACAGCCTCCTAGCGTGGGAAGCTTTCTTT. Translation gives CASSQGDSLLAWEAFF.

This chain links TRBV10-3 with TRBJ2-1; TRBD2 agrees at 9 bases. After removal of 4 bases from V and 3 bases from J, the junction contained 19 bases not matched to a gene. Germline V lookup: CDR1 ENHRY, CDR2 SYGVKD. CDR3 length: 20 residues. The CDR3 is CAISGRGRAGGDTNYNEQFF. In DNA, the CDR3 is TGTGCCATCAGTGGACGGGGTAGAGCGGGGGGAGACACCAACTACAATGAGCAGTTCTTC.